This is a list of T cell receptor beta chains from one sample in a study of T cell responses to AZD1222 COVID-19 vaccine. This table comes from immunoSEQ multiplex PCR, and its TCRdb copy is limited to in-frame clones, with some not included. The table has 150,000 or so clones, 85% to 90% seen once. The sequencing used peripheral blood, collected on day 0 of AZD1222 vaccination. These receptors were obtained from an adult in good health. Both conserved end residues are part of each CDR3. A D gene is named only where the DNA matches it firmly. Not all rows give a size; the values are once, few, many and, for expanded clones, a class.

cdr3_aa cdr3_nt v_call d_call clone_size j_call
CASSSSGGYTF TGTGCCAGCAGTTCGAGTGGTGGCTACACCTTC TRBV6-2/TRBV6-3 NA NA TRBJ1-2
CASSLGGIGGYTF TGTGCCAGCAGTTTAGGGGGAATTGGGGGCTACACCTTC TRBV12-3/TRBV12-4 NA NA TRBJ1-2
CASSQDSTAPYGYTF TGCGCCAGCAGCCAAGATTCGACAGCCCCTTATGGCTACACCTTC TRBV4-1 NA NA TRBJ1-2
CASSPWGQTLFSFSTDTQYF TGTGCCAGCAGCCCCTGGGGACAGACTCTATTTTCTTTTAGCACAGATACGCAGTATTTT TRBV6-6 TRBD1 NA TRBJ2-3
CASSQSQGTGNTIYF TGCGCCAGCAGCCAATCCCAGGGGACTGGAAACACCATATATTTT TRBV4-3 NA NA TRBJ1-3
CASSQQIAGEAFF TGTGCCAGCAGCCAACAAATTGCGGGGGAAGCTTTCTTT TRBV14 NA NA TRBJ1-1
CASSLTGGQNQPQHF TGTGCCAGCAGTTTAACAGGGGGCCAAAATCAGCCCCAGCATTTT TRBV27 TRBD1 NA TRBJ1-5
CASSLEGSPVTGELFF TGCGCCAGCAGCTTGGAGGGCAGCCCGGTCACCGGGGAGCTGTTTTTT TRBV5-1 NA NA TRBJ2-2
CASSPWIFGDTEAFF TGTGCCAGCAGTCCCTGGATATTCGGGGACACTGAAGCTTTCTTT TRBV6-2/TRBV6-3 NA once TRBJ1-1
CASSQMAGYAGNTIYF TGCGCCAGCAGCCAGATGGCAGGGTACGCTGGAAACACCATATATTTT TRBV4-3 NA once TRBJ1-3
CASSQVGQGSPLHF TGTGCCAGCAGCCAAGTAGGTCAGGGGTCCCCACTCCACTTT TRBV4-2 NA few TRBJ1-6
CATSPRDRGVPWTEAFF TGTGCCACCAGCCCCCGGGACAGGGGCGTTCCGTGGACTGAAGCTTTCTTT TRBV15 TRBD1 NA TRBJ1-1
CASSVEGASYGYTF TGTGCCAGCAGCGTTGAGGGGGCTTCCTATGGCTACACCTTC TRBV7-9 TRBD1 NA TRBJ1-2
CASSFKDKVNNSPLHF TGTGCCAGCAGTTTTAAGGACAAAGTAAATAATTCACCCCTCCACTTT TRBV6-6 NA NA TRBJ1-6
CATSRESGGIYNEQFF TGTGCCACCAGCAGGGAGTCCGGGGGAATCTACAATGAGCAGTTCTTC TRBV15 NA NA TRBJ2-1
CASSQLGRIGALHF TGTGCCAGCAGCCAACTCGGACGGATCGGGGCCCTCCACTTT TRBV5-5 NA few TRBJ1-6
CASSLEGYNQPQHF TGTGCCAGCAGCTTGGAAGGGTACAATCAGCCCCAGCATTTT TRBV5-6 NA once TRBJ1-5
CASSYDSWTSTEAFF TGTGCCAGCAGTTACGACTCCTGGACGAGCACTGAAGCTTTCTTT TRBV6-5 NA NA TRBJ1-1
CASTGTSTEAFF TGTGCCAGCACCGGGACGTCCACTGAAGCTTTCTTT TRBV2 NA NA TRBJ1-1
CASSQSSGGLRQFF TGTGCCAGCAGCCAAAGTAGCGGGGGACTAAGGCAGTTCTTC TRBV14 TRBD2 NA TRBJ2-1
CASSSREALPSNQPQHF TGTGCCAGCAGTTCCAGGGAAGCCCTCCCTAGCAATCAGCCCCAGCATTTT TRBV7-8 NA NA TRBJ1-5
CASSFGGGSGEAFF TGCGCCAGCAGCTTCGGCGGGGGCTCAGGTGAAGCTTTCTTT TRBV5-1 NA NA TRBJ1-1
CASSQDRNTIYF TGTGCCAGCAGCCAAGACAGAAACACCATATATTTT TRBV14 NA NA TRBJ1-3
CASSAPTGTGESDTQYF TGCGCCAGCAGCGCTCCCACCGGGACAGGGGAGTCAGATACGCAGTATTTT TRBV5-1 TRBD1 NA TRBJ2-3
CASSPDRTDNEQFF TGTGCCAGCAGCCCTGACAGGACAGACAATGAGCAGTTCTTC TRBV7-2 NA NA TRBJ2-1
CASSEHYTDTQYF TGTGCCAGCAGTGAACATTACACAGATACGCAGTATTTT TRBV6-1 NA NA TRBJ2-3
CASSQRTGRGYGYTF TGTGCCAGCAGCCAAAGGACAGGGCGGGGATATGGCTACACCTTC TRBV3-1/TRBV3-2 TRBD1 NA TRBJ1-2
CSAREGGEAFF TGCAGTGCTAGAGAGGGGGGTGAAGCTTTCTTT TRBV20-1 NA NA TRBJ1-1
CASSVDRGTGELFF TGTGCCAGCAGCGTAGATAGGGGCACCGGGGAGCTGTTTTTT TRBV9 NA NA TRBJ2-2
CASSSPNSGANVLTF TGTGCCAGCAGCTCCCCCAACTCTGGGGCCAACGTCCTGACTTTC TRBV28 NA NA TRBJ2-6
CASSSRTSGTTGELFF TGTGCCAGCAGCTCACGGACTAGCGGGACCACCGGGGAGCTGTTTTTT TRBV5-4 TRBD2 NA TRBJ2-2
CASSIGMDSPLHF TGTGCCAGTAGTATAGGAATGGATTCACCCCTCCACTTT TRBV19 NA NA TRBJ1-6
CASSARQGTKNTEAFF TGTGCCAGCAGCGCCCGACAGGGTACCAAGAACACTGAAGCTTTCTTT TRBV9 TRBD1 NA TRBJ1-1
CSAPRAPGYTF TGCAGTGCTCCGAGGGCCCCTGGCTACACCTTC TRBV20-1 NA NA TRBJ1-2
CASSLTTGAYNEQFF TGTGCCAGCAGCTTAACAACAGGGGCCTACAATGAGCAGTTCTTC TRBV7-3 TRBD1 NA TRBJ2-1
CASSYKGFSSTDTQYF TGTGCCAGCAGTTACAAGGGGTTCTCTAGCACAGATACGCAGTATTTT TRBV6-5 NA NA TRBJ2-3
CASSAGSLSYGYTF TGTGCCAGCAGTGCGGGCAGCCTATCCTATGGCTACACCTTC TRBV2 NA NA TRBJ1-2
CASSAGTYNSPLHF TGTGCCAGCAGCGCCGGGACATATAATTCACCCCTCCACTTT TRBV5-4 NA NA TRBJ1-6
CASSGRTGIFTDTQYF TGCGCCAGCAGCGGGCGGACAGGGATTTTCACAGATACGCAGTATTTT TRBV5-1 TRBD1 NA TRBJ2-3
CASNLRGAVGYTF TGTGCCAGCAATCTCAGGGGGGCGGTTGGCTACACCTTC TRBV12-3/TRBV12-4 TRBD1 NA TRBJ1-2
CASLKGGAYNEQFF TGTGCCAGTCTCAAAGGAGGGGCCTACAATGAGCAGTTCTTC TRBV28 NA NA TRBJ2-1
CASRRAGGWEQYF TGTGCCAGTAGAAGGGCAGGGGGTTGGGAGCAGTACTTC TRBV19 TRBD1 NA TRBJ2-7
CASSLSGSDEQFF TGTGCCAGCAGCTTATCGGGTTCCGATGAGCAGTTCTTC TRBV7-9 NA NA TRBJ2-1
CASSYSGEFEQYF TGTGCCAGCAGTTACTCTGGGGAATTCGAGCAGTACTTC TRBV6-5 NA NA TRBJ2-7
CASSYSGTLNTEAFF TGTGCCAGCAGTTACTCAGGGACATTGAACACTGAAGCTTTCTTT TRBV6-5 NA NA TRBJ1-1
CASGLAPAAGLYNEQFF TGTGCTAGTGGTTTGGCCCCGGCGGCGGGCCTCTACAATGAGCAGTTCTTC TRBV12-5 NA NA TRBJ2-1
CASSYSFGNQPQHF TGTGCCAGCAGTTACTCGTTCGGGAATCAGCCCCAGCATTTT TRBV6-5 NA NA TRBJ1-5
CAISRRDSRANTGELFF TGTGCCATCAGTCGCCGGGACTCCAGGGCGAACACCGGGGAGCTGTTTTTT TRBV10-3 NA NA TRBJ2-2
CASSLSDRGLDEQYF TGTGCCAGCAGTTTATCGGACAGGGGGCTCGACGAGCAGTACTTC TRBV27 TRBD1 NA TRBJ2-7
CASSTSGGAWYEQFF TGTGCCAGCAGTACTAGCGGGGGGGCATGGTATGAGCAGTTCTTC TRBV7-6 TRBD2 NA TRBJ2-1
CASSITGDSNQPQHF TGCGCCAGCAGCATAACAGGGGATAGCAATCAGCCCCAGCATTTT TRBV5-1 TRBD1 once TRBJ1-5
CASSQLTGTDGGYTF TGTGCCAGCAGTCAGCTTACAGGGACCGACGGTGGCTACACCTTC TRBV28 NA NA TRBJ1-2
CASSQDREGGTEAFF TGTGCCAGCAGCCAAGACAGGGAGGGTGGGACTGAAGCTTTCTTT TRBV4-2 NA once TRBJ1-1
CASSQDSKHGYTF TGCGCCAGCAGCCAAGACTCCAAGCATGGCTACACCTTC TRBV4-3 NA NA TRBJ1-2
CASSIRDSYNEQFF TGTGCCAGCAGTATCCGGGACTCCTACAATGAGCAGTTCTTC TRBV6-5 NA NA TRBJ2-1
CAWMRGPLGTGELFF TGTGCCTGGATGAGAGGGCCTCTGGGCACCGGGGAGCTGTTTTTT TRBV30 NA few TRBJ2-2
CASSAGGSNTGELFF TGTGCCAGCAGCGCCGGGGGTTCGAACACCGGGGAGCTGTTTTTT TRBV9 NA NA TRBJ2-2
CASSQRTITGELFF TGTGCCAGCAGTCAGCGGACTATCACCGGGGAGCTGTTTTTT TRBV2 NA once TRBJ2-2
CASSLSPGGRGGNTGELFF TGTGCCAGCAGCTTAAGCCCGGGGGGCAGGGGAGGGAACACCGGGGAGCTGTTTTTT TRBV7-2 NA NA TRBJ2-2
CASTQTGGYGYGYTF TGTGCCAGCACACAAACGGGGGGGTATGGCTATGGCTACACCTTC TRBV28 NA NA TRBJ1-2